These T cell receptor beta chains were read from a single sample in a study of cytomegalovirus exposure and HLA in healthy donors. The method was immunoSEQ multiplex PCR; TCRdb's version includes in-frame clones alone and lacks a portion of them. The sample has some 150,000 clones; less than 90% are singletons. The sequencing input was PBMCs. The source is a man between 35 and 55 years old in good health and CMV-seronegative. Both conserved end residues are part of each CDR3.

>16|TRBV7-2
CASSLSLAASTDTQYF
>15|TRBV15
CATSRERGGSYEQYF
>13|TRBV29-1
CSVEQGGNTEAFF
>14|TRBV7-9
CASSPGVYTDTQYF
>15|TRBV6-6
CASSMKQSSYNEQFF
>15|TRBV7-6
CASSVRQGQGTEAFF
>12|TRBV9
CASRRMNTEAFF
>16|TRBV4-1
CASSQDWSVSNQPQHF
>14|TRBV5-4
CASSAVRSTGELFF
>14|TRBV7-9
CATTWGGENQPQHF
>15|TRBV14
CASSHPRQGWSEQYF
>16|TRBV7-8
CASSSGRDRGVVAQHF
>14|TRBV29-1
CSVGGGRRIETQYF
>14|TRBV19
CASSIKQGAPEAFF
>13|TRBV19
CASSQAMNTEAFF
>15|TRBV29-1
CSVSQGAGGADTQYF
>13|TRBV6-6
CASSDRGQLGYTF
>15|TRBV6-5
CASSPRPGAGEKLFF
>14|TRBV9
CASSSPQGAYGYTF
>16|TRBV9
CASSVGAGAMAYEQYF
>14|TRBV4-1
CASSQEQGAYEQYF
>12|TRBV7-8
CASSPQGGEQYF
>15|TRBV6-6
CASSYSEYSNQPQHF
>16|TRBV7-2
CASSLVRVSGANVLTF
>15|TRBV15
CATSRVQGMGNTIYF
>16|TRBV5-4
CASSLMDRGPNEKLFF
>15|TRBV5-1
CASSSQGAPNYGYTF
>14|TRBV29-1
CSVVRQGAGGEQYF